A single sample is the source of the 10 T cell receptor beta chains below, sequenced in a study of tissue T cells after allogeneic stem cell transplantation. Sequenced by immunoSEQ multiplex PCR; TCRdb stores in-frame clones only, minus some. This repertoire shows roughly 6,800 clones, 40% to 55% found once; its top ten account for 3.9%. Time point: mouse harvest day 7 after allogeneic transplant. Mouse grafts combined 10^7 T-cell-depleted bone marrow cells with 10^6 splenic CD5+ T cells. What was sequenced was gut tissue. These receptors all come from a female BALB/c mouse given C57BL/6 T cells with graft-versus-host disease after an allogeneic hematopoietic cell transplant.

In this sample, this clone turned up a few times. Each gene name is a mouse one. With the read ending 1 residue before the CDR3 end, the germline J gene is used to fill in that end. The rearrangement joins TRBV26 to TRBJ2-7, with TRBD2 matching over 9 bases. CDR3 length: 14 amino acids. Germline V gene lookup returns CDR1 KGHPV and CDR2 FQNQEV (reference sequence). J was trimmed by 3 bases and V by 2 bases; bases with no gene match: 2. The CDR3 reads CASSLRLGVYEQYF. Incomplete CDR3 DNA: TGTGCCAGCAGTCTGAGACTGGGGGTCTATGAACAGTAC.

This clone was detected a few times. Mouse names are used for the genes. With the read ending 1 residue before the CDR3 end, the germline J gene is used to fill in that end. The genes are TRBV13-1 and TRBJ2-7; unclear D gene. The CDR3 runs to 13 residues. The germline V gene encodes CDR1 NSHNY and CDR2 SYGAGN. Trimming shortened V by 4 bases and J by 0 bases, and 8 bases separated the two germline ends. The CDR3: CASSRGSSYEQYF. The CDR3 bases that were read are TGTGCCAGCAGTCGAGGGAGCTCCTATGAACAGTAC.

Of note for this clone: Mouse names are used for the genes. With the read ending 1 residue before the CDR3 end, the germline J gene is used to fill in that end. The chain joins TRBV23 to TRBJ2-3; the table calls TRBD2, which could not be checked here. This CDR3 contains 15 residues. Germline V gene lookup returns CDR1 KGHTA and CDR2 FQNQQP. The DNA read from the CDR3 is TGCTCCAGCAGTCCAGACTGGGGGGGCGCTGAAACGCTGTAT. Its protein product is CSSSPDWGGAETLY. The entire CDR3 protein is CSSSPDWGGAETLYF.

This clone was counted only a few times. Gene and germline names: mouse. The CDR3 end lies 1 residue beyond the end of the read and is filled in from the germline J gene. The chain employs TRBV3 and TRBJ1-1; maybe TRBD1 (5 bases). Germline V gives CDR1 SNHLY, CDR2 FYNGKV (reference sequence). The length of the CDR3 is 14 residues. Trimming shortened V by 0 bases and J by 0 bases, and 5 bases separated the two germline ends. The covered CDR3 bases are TGTGCCAGCAGCTTAGCGGGACAGAACACAGAAGTCTTC. This gives the protein CASSLAGQNTEVF. The whole CDR3 sequence reads CASSLAGQNTEVFF.

This clone turned up a few times. Genes and germline are mouse. The read halts 1 residue ahead of the CDR3 end, with the missing end drawn from the germline J gene. The V call is TRBV15, the J call TRBJ2-7; 9 nucleotides agree with TRBD2. Per the germline V gene, CDR1 is SGHND and CDR2 is FRSKSL. The CDR3 runs 13 residues. Germline trimming cut 3 bases from V and 6 bases from J; bases unmatched to any gene: 3. CDR3 DNA, as far as it was read: TGTGCCAGCAGTTTTTGGGGGGGCGGTGAACAGTAC. As protein: CASSFWGGGEQY. The entire CDR3 reads CASSFWGGGEQYF.

This clone was detected only a few times. The gene names here belong to mouse. The observed sequence ends 1 residue before the CDR3 terminus, with the missing tail filled in from the germline J gene. V usage is TRBV3 and J usage is TRBJ2-7; 12 positions agree with TRBD2. The CDR3 is made up of 15 amino acids. J lost 4 bases, V lost 1 base, and 2 bases had no gene match. CDR1 and CDR2 (germline): SNHLY, FYNGKV (reference sequence). The sequenced part of the CDR3 DNA is TGTGCCAGCAGCTTAGTTGGGACTGGGGGGTATGAACAGTAC. It specifies CASSLVGTGGYEQY. The CDR3 as a whole reads CASSLVGTGGYEQYF.

Points on this clone: Gene names follow the mouse nomenclature. The CDR3 end lies 1 residue beyond the end of the read and is filled in from the germline J gene. V and J are TRBV29 and TRBJ1-1; a weak D match, TRBD1 (5 bases). Per germline, CDR1 MSHET and CDR2 SYDVDS. The CDR3 loop spans 13 amino acids. V lost 4 bases and J 4 bases, leaving 10 bases between the germline ends. The CDR3 DNA, read in part, is TGTGCTAGCAGTTCGGGGACCCTCACAGAAGTCTTC. Encoded protein: CASSSGTLTEVF. The full CDR3 protein reads CASSSGTLTEVFF.

Worth noting for this clone: The gene names given are mouse names. Read coverage stops 1 residue before the CDR3 terminus; the germline J gene supplies the remainder. This chain connects TRBV26 to TRBJ1-3; D is uncertain. The germline gives CDR1 KGHPV, CDR2 FQNQEV (reference sequence). The CDR3 is made up of 14 amino acids. Trimming pared 4 bases from V and 0 bases from J, leaving 7 bases between. The CDR3 region is CASSRGNSGNTLYF. CDR3 bases read: TGTGCCAGCAGTCGAGGGAATTCTGGAAATACGCTCTAT.

By share, this clone ranks as medium-sized. Gene names refer to mouse genes. The read halts 1 residue ahead of the CDR3 end, with the missing end drawn from the germline J gene. The V gene is TRBV2, the J gene TRBJ1-5; D is ambiguous. V lost 0 bases and J 0 bases, leaving 9 bases between the germline ends. Germline values: CDR1 LGHNA, CDR2 YSYQKL. The CDR3 has 16 amino acids. CDR3 region: CASSQEPGYNNQAPLF. The part of the CDR3 DNA that was read is TGTGCCAGCAGCCAAGAGCCGGGTTATAACAACCAGGCTCCGCTT.

With regard to this clone: Gene names refer to mouse genes. The read stops 1 residue short of the end of the CDR3; the missing end is completed from the germline J gene. The chain couples TRBV13-1 to TRBJ2-7, with a tentative D call TRBD2 (7 bases). The V and J ends lost 0 bases and 0 bases respectively, with 7 bases between them. There are 14 residues in the CDR3. The germline gives CDR1 NSHNY, CDR2 SYGAGN. The chain's CDR3 is CASSDGGASYEQYF. Partial CDR3 DNA: TGTGCCAGCAGTGATGGGGGGGCCTCCTATGAACAGTAC.